This TCR beta chain derives from a study of shared clonotypes between healthy human individuals. About the study: Each donor's CD8 memory used one plate, CD8 naive two, each CD4 subset three. Study outcomes and limitations: The researchers took only blood, and tissue repertoires probably look different.

CDR1 is SGHKS, CDR2 YYEKEE, per germline (reference sequence). The CDR3 contains 13 residues. The ends were cut back, 4 bases at V and 5 bases at J, with 10 bases in the middle. A remark on this clone: Its antigen is not known.

Replicate PCRs run on sorted subsets employed around 200 ng DNA, roughly 30,000 T cell genomes. Sequencing used immunoSEQ multiplex PCR; TCRdb keeps in-frame clones, though not all of them. The table has under 2.5 million clones, under 95% seen once. The rearrangement joins TRBV5-5 to TRBJ1-5; D is possibly TRBD1 (6 bases). This clonotype was sampled from a man between 18 and 29 years old in good health. Some clones in this sample may be carry-over from other donors' samples. Material for sequencing was naive CD4+ T cells from PBMCs. This sample's subset: CD45RA+ positively selected. For the CDR3, the DNA is TGTGCCAGCAGCCCCCAGGGGCATCAGCCCCAGCATTTT. Residues: CASSPQGHQPQHF.